The rows below give T cell receptor beta chains drawn from one sample of a study of early T cells in non-severe SARS-CoV-2 infection. One entry per CDR3 protein, called by TCRdb with MiXCR from the 5' RACE reads. The repertoire consists of around 59,000 distinct CDR3 sequences, with around 9.3% occurring once and the leading ten covering roughly 18%. The sequenced sample was whole blood. The receptors here all came from an adult who was a healthcare worker with PCR-confirmed SARS-CoV-2 infection or an uninfected control (not recorded which). CDR3s include the opening cysteine and the closing phenylalanine or tryptophan. Each record gives: clone size, J gene, V gene, D gene, CDR3 DNA, CDR3 protein. D genes are given only for firm matches. The size field is filled for only some rows; it gives once, few, many or a size class.

>-|TRBJ2-4|TRBV6-2/TRBV6-3|-
TGTGCCAGCTTACAGGGAGCAAACATTCAGTACTTC
CASLQGANIQYF
>-|TRBJ1-2|TRBV29-1|TRBD1
TGCAGCGTGGATCCGGGACAGGTTCGCTCTGGCTACACCTTC
CSVDPGQVRSGYTF
>few|TRBJ2-1|TRBV28|TRBD1
TGTGCCAGCAGACAACCCTACAGGGGGCGGTATGAGAATGAGCAGTTCTTC
CASRQPYRGRYENEQFF
>many|TRBJ1-4|TRBV7-8|-
TGTGCCAGCAGCTTAATGGAATCAACTAATGAAAAACTGTTTTTT
CASSLMESTNEKLFF
>-|TRBJ1-1|TRBV28|-
TGTGCCAGCAGTTTGTGGAACACTGAAGCTTTCTTT
CASSLWNTEAFF
>many|TRBJ2-3|TRBV4-3|-
TGCGCCAGCAGCCAAGATAAGTCCGGGACAGATACGCAGTATTTT
CASSQDKSGTDTQYF
>many|TRBJ2-2|TRBV7-9|-
TGTGCCAGCAGCCTCAATCCTATGACCGGGGAGCTGTTTTTT
CASSLNPMTGELFF
>-|TRBJ2-1|TRBV12-3/TRBV12-4|-
TGTGCCAGCAGTTTACGGGGTCACAATGAGCAGTTCTTC
CASSLRGHNEQFF
>few|TRBJ2-3|TRBV24-1|-
TGTGCCACCAGCCGCCGAACTAGCACAGATACGCAGTATTTT
CATSRRTSTDTQYF
>few|TRBJ2-7|TRBV18|TRBD2
TGTGCCAGCTCAGTCCTAGCGGGGTCCTACGAGCAGTACTTC
CASSVLAGSYEQYF
>many|TRBJ2-7|TRBV10-3|TRBD1
TGTGCCATCAGTGGACAGGGGGCCTACGAGCAGTACTTC
CAISGQGAYEQYF
>many|TRBJ2-1|TRBV18|-
TGTGCCAGCTCACGCGACGAACCTTACAATGAGCAGTTCTTC
CASSRDEPYNEQFF
>-|TRBJ2-7|TRBV10-2|TRBD2
TGCGCCAGCAGTTGGACTAGCGGGGGCTACGAGCAGTACTTC
CASSWTSGGYEQYF